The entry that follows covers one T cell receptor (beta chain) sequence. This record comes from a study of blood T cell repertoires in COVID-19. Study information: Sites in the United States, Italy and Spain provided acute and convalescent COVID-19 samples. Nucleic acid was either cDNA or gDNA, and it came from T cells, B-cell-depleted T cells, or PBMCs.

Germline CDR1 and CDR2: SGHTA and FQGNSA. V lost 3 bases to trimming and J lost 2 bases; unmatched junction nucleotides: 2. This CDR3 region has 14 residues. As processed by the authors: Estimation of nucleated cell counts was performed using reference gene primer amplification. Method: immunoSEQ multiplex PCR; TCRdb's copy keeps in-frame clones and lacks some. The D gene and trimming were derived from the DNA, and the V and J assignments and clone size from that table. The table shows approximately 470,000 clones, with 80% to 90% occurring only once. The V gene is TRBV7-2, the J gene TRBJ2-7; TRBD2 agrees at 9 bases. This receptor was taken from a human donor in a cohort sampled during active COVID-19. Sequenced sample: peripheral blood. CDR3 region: CASSFGGRAYEQYF. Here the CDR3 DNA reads TGTGCCAGCAGCTTTGGCGGGAGGGCCTACGAGCAGTACTTC.